Presented here are 26 T cell receptor beta chains from one specimen sequenced in a study of blood T cell repertoires in COVID-19. The repertoire was sequenced with immunoSEQ multiplex PCR; TCRdb's copy has only in-frame clones and lacks some. The top ten clones hold approximately 12% of a sample with 250,000 to 300,000 clones, 86% of them seen once. Sequencing input: peripheral blood. These receptors originate from a woman between 25 and 40 years old with COVID-19, enrolled during active disease.

This chain connects TRBV7-9 to TRBJ1-3, with 7 bases fitting TRBD1. Germline-derived CDR1 and CDR2 are SEHNR and FQNEAQ (reference sequence). The CDR3 is 18 residues long. Germline trimming cut 5 bases from V and 2 bases from J; bases unmatched to any gene: 15. CDR3 region: CASSQEKGAGQTGNTIYF. CDR3 DNA sequence: TGTGCCAGCAGCCAAGAGAAAGGGGCGGGACAGACTGGAAACACCATATATTTT. The full variable domain, rest sourced from reference TRBV7-9 and TRBJ1-3, is DTGVSQNPRHKITKRGQNVTFRCDPISEHNRLYWYRQTLGQGPEFLTYFQNEAQLEKSRLLSDRFSAERPKGSFSTLEIQRTEQGDSAMYLCASSQEKGAGQTGNTIYFGEGSWLTVV.

This rearrangement joins TRBV19 to TRBJ2-7, with a possible D match to TRBD1 (6 bases). The CDR3 is 14 amino acids. V gave up 4 bases and J gave up 7 bases, with 17 bases separating them. Germline CDR1 reads LNHDA; CDR2 reads SQIVND (reference sequence). The CDR3 spells CASSTTGAWGEQYF. The CDR3 nucleotides read TGTGCCAGTAGTACGACAGGTGCCTGGGGAGAGCAGTACTTC. The full variable domain, with the rest looked up from reference TRBV19 and TRBJ2-7, is DGGITQSPKYLFRKEGQNVTLSCEQNLNHDAMYWYRQDPGQGLRLIYYSQIVNDFQKGDIAEGYSVSREKKESFPLTVTSAQKNPTAFYLCASSTTGAWGEQYFGPGTRLTVT.

This sequence joins TRBV3-1 (or the pseudogene TRBV3-2) and TRBJ2-7; no reliable D call. V lost 3 bases and J lost 3, with 15 bases in between. Germline CDR1 LGHDT, CDR2 YNNKEL (reference sequence). The CDR3 totals 15 residues. The CDR3 sequence is CASSHPPPFYYEQYF. The CDR3, as DNA: TGTGCCAGCAGCCATCCACCCCCGTTCTACTACGAGCAGTACTTC.

V is TRBV5-4 and J is TRBJ1-1, with a weak D call TRBD1 (6 bases). The V end was cut by 3 bases, the J end by 0 bases, with 12 bases between. Germline V gene sequence: CDR1 SGHNT, CDR2 YYREEE (reference sequence). CDR3 size: 15 residues. The CDR3 region is CASSSPGELNTEAFF. The CDR3 region has the DNA TGTGCCAGCAGCTCGCCAGGGGAACTGAACACTGAAGCTTTCTTT.

This clone was observed once. J is TRBJ1-1 and V is TRBV27; tentatively, D is TRBD1 (5 bases). This CDR3 is built from 11 residues. Germline lookup yields CDR1 MNHEY and CDR2 SMNVEV (reference sequence). The V and J ends lost 6 bases and 8 bases respectively, with 10 bases between them. This CDR3 is CASREGTEAFF. For the CDR3, the DNA is TGTGCCAGCAGGGAGGGGACGGAAGCTTTCTTT.

V usage is TRBV7-8 and J usage is TRBJ1-2, with 7 bases that match TRBD1. Germline lookup yields CDR1 SGHVS and CDR2 FQNEAQ. After removal of 4 bases from V and 8 bases from J, the junction contained 13 bases not matched to a gene. The CDR3 is 15 amino acids. In DNA form, the CDR3 reads TGTGCCAGCAGCTCCAACCCTCAGGGGGACGGCGGCTACACCTTC. Translating gives CASSSNPQGDGGYTF.

The chain has TRBV10-2 and TRBJ1-1; 9 bases map to TRBD1. The V segment lost 2 bases and the J segment 5 bases; nucleotides outside the gene matches: 0. The CDR3 spans 13 residues. Germline assignment: CDR1 WSHSY and CDR2 SAAADI. CDR3 protein: CASSEDRGTEAFF. The CDR3 bases are TGCGCCAGCAGTGAGGACAGGGGGACTGAAGCTTTCTTT.

The chain recombines TRBV19 with TRBJ1-1, with D hard to call. V lost 3 bases and J lost 1, with 12 bases in between. Per the germline V gene, CDR1 is LNHDA and CDR2 is SQIVND (reference sequence). The CDR3 is 15 residues long. The CDR3 region has the DNA TGTGCCAGTAGTATTGGGAGACCGAAGAACACTGAAGCTTTCTTT. Translated: CASSIGRPKNTEAFF. Full variable domain (outside the CDR3, taken from reference TRBV19 and TRBJ1-1): DGGITQSPKYLFRKEGQNVTLSCEQNLNHDAMYWYRQDPGQGLRLIYYSQIVNDFQKGDIAEGYSVSREKKESFPLTVTSAQKNPTAFYLCASSIGRPKNTEAFFGQGTRLTVV.

The chain employs TRBV10-3 and TRBJ1-2; D uncertain. The V gene lost 1 base and the J gene lost 6 bases, with 9 bases spanning the gap. The CDR3 is made up of 13 amino acids. Germline loops: CDR1 ENHRY, CDR2 SYGVKD. Here the CDR3 reads CAISEFSADGYTF. In DNA, the CDR3 is TGTGCCATCAGTGAGTTCTCGGCGGATGGCTACACCTTC.

This chain connects TRBV7-9 to TRBJ2-5; 8 bases match TRBD1. The CDR3 extends over 18 amino acids. Germline V gene data show CDR1 as SEHNR and CDR2 as FQNEAQ (reference sequence). V lost 5 bases, J lost 5 bases, and 19 bases stayed unmatched. The CDR3 bases are TGTGCCAGCAGCCCCCCCCACCGGGACAGGTGGAGAGATGAGACCCAGTACTTC. Protein: CASSPPHRDRWRDETQYF.

This clone is a singleton in its sample. This chain connects TRBV19 to TRBJ2-7; 9 bases map to TRBD2. The CDR3 runs 18 residues. Looked up from germline, CDR1 is LNHDA and CDR2 is SQIVND (reference sequence). The J segment lost 1 base and the V segment lost 5 bases, leaving 15 bases of the junction unmatched. This CDR3 reads CASSAIAGANLPSYEQYF. DNA of the CDR3: TGTGCCAGTAGTGCAATAGCGGGGGCCAATCTCCCGTCCTACGAGCAGTACTTC.

The V and J genes are TRBV5-4 and TRBJ1-2; D gene uncertain. CDR3 length: 13 amino acids. Germline V lookup: CDR1 SGHNT, CDR2 YYREEE (reference sequence). V was clipped by 4 bases and J by 8 bases, with 15 bases between them. The CDR3 loop is CASSPDGMQGYTF. The CDR3 DNA follows: TGTGCCAGCAGCCCGGACGGGATGCAAGGCTACACCTTC. The whole variable domain, filled in from reference TRBV5-4 and TRBJ1-2, reads ETGVTQSPTHLIKTRGQQVTLRCSSQSGHNTVSWYQQALGQGPQFIFQYYREEENGRGNFPPRFSGLQFPNYSSELNVNALELDDSALYLCASSPDGMQGYTFGSGTRLTVV.

V and J are TRBV29-1 and TRBJ1-1, with a weak D call TRBD1 (6 bases). CDR3 size: 14 residues. Trimming took 5 bases from V and 2 from J, leaving 15 bases between them. CDR1 SQVTM and CDR2 ANQGSEA come from the germline V gene. The CDR3: CSVRGGSGNTEAFF. CDR3 nucleotide sequence: TGCAGCGTTAGGGGGGGTAGCGGAAACACTGAAGCTTTCTTT.

The genes are TRBV10-2 and TRBJ2-3, with TRBD2 matching over 12 bases. Germline V gene data show CDR1 as WSHSY and CDR2 as SAAADI. V was clipped by 6 bases and J by 2 bases; unmatched bases: 6. There are 16 residues in the CDR3. CDR3 in amino acids: CASRPGLAGITDTQYF. DNA of the CDR3: TGCGCCAGCAGACCCGGACTAGCGGGGATCACAGATACGCAGTATTTT.

The V and J genes are TRBV9 and TRBJ2-2; 7 nucleotides align to TRBD2. This CDR3 has 16 residues. After removal of 4 bases from V and 3 bases from J, the junction contained 9 bases not matched to a gene. Per germline, CDR1 SGDLS and CDR2 YYNGEE. The CDR3 spells CASSRTGGTDTGELFF. Written as DNA, the CDR3 is TGTGCCAGCAGCCGTACGGGGGGAACTGACACCGGGGAGCTGTTTTTT.

This clone was seen once. CDR3 nucleotide sequence: TGTGCCTGGAGTGCCGGGACAGGGGGCAATCAGCCCCAGCATTTT. Its translation is CAWSAGTGGNQPQHF. The chain recombines TRBV30 with TRBJ1-5; the match to TRBD1 covers 10 bases. Trimming took 1 base from V and 2 from J; bases not matched to a gene: 2. The germline gives CDR1 GTSNPN, CDR2 SVGIG (reference sequence). The CDR3 covers 15 residues.

V gene TRBV19 combines with J gene TRBJ2-1; 9 nucleotides match TRBD2. The CDR3 runs 15 residues. The V gene end was trimmed by 4 bases and the J gene end by 8 bases; junction bases not matched to a gene: 9. CDR1 and CDR2 from the germline V gene are LNHDA and SQIVND (reference sequence). This CDR3 reads CASSTNSGGQDEQFF. The CDR3 DNA sequence: TGTGCCAGTAGTACAAACAGCGGGGGGCAGGATGAGCAGTTCTTC.

V is TRBV20-1 and J is TRBJ1-2; the match to TRBD1 covers 7 bases. Germline V gene sequence: CDR1 DFQATT, CDR2 SNEGSKA (reference sequence). V shed 3 bases and J 6 bases; nucleotides not matched to a gene: 4. The CDR3 extends over 12 amino acids. The CDR3 region is CSASTGADGYTF. The CDR3, as DNA: TGCAGTGCTAGTACAGGGGCGGATGGCTACACCTTC.

The chain links TRBV5-1 to TRBJ2-5; D gene unclear. Trimming took 0 bases from V and 0 from J, leaving 12 bases between them. CDR1 and CDR2 from the germline V gene are SGHRS and YFSETQ. The CDR3 is 16 residues long. CDR3 sequence (DNA): TGCGCCAGCAGCTTGGCGGTTGCCAGGTACCAAGAGACCCAGTACTTC. Translated: CASSLAVARYQETQYF.

This clone was seen only once. This chain joins TRBV29-1 and TRBJ1-1; no clear D gene. With 1 base removed from V and 3 bases from J, the gap between germline ends came to 9 bases. CDR3 length: 13 amino acids. The germline V gene has CDR1 SQVTM and CDR2 ANQGSEA. In nucleotides, the CDR3 is TGCAGCGTTGAAGGCGAGATGGACACTGAAGCTTTCTTT. This gives the protein CSVEGEMDTEAFF. Supplemented by reference TRBV29-1 and TRBJ1-1, the full variable domain reads SAVISQKPSRDICQRGTSLTIQCQVDSQVTMMFWYRQQPGQSLTLIATANQGSEATYESGFVIDKFPISRPNLTFSTLTVSNMSPEDSSIYLCSVEGEMDTEAFFGQGTRLTVV.

This chain joins TRBV27 and TRBJ1-4, with D possibly TRBD1 on 5 matching bases. CDR1 and CDR2 (germline): MNHEY, SMNVEV (reference sequence). This CDR3 is 14 amino acids long. The V end lost 1 base, the J end lost 7 bases, and 10 bases lay between the germline ends. The chain's CDR3 is CASSLLGRTEKLFF. In nucleotides, the CDR3 is TGTGCCAGCAGTTTATTGGGGCGGACTGAAAAACTGTTTTTT.

This chain connects TRBV2 to TRBJ2-5; possibly TRBD2 for D (7 bases). This CDR3 is built from 15 residues. Trimming left V 1 base short and J 4 bases short, with 13 bases between. The germline gives CDR1 SNHLY, CDR2 FYNNEI. CDR3 in amino acids: CASSEGAGALETQYF. CDR3 nucleotide sequence: TGTGCCAGCAGTGAAGGTGCGGGGGCTTTAGAGACCCAGTACTTC.

This clone was counted once. V is TRBV6-4 and J is TRBJ1-2; D unresolved. The CDR3 has 11 amino acids. Germline loops: CDR1 MRHNA, CDR2 SNTAGT. V was clipped by 9 bases and J by 5 bases, with 10 bases between them. The CDR3 coding sequence is TGTGCCAGACCCCGGTCATATGGCTACACCTTC. It specifies CARPRSYGYTF.

The chain joins TRBV19 to TRBJ1-4; 8 nucleotides line up with TRBD1. V was pared by 7 bases and J by 7 bases, with 11 bases of the junction left unmatched. This CDR3 region has 15 residues. Germline-derived CDR1 and CDR2 are LNHDA and SQIVND (reference sequence). CDR3 nucleotide sequence: TGTGCCAGTACCGTACAGGGGGGCCTTTCTGAAAAACTGTTTTTT. It is translated as CASTVQGGLSEKLFF. Drawing the rest from reference TRBV19 and TRBJ1-4, the complete variable domain is DGGITQSPKYLFRKEGQNVTLSCEQNLNHDAMYWYRQDPGQGLRLIYYSQIVNDFQKGDIAEGYSVSREKKESFPLTVTSAQKNPTAFYLCASTVQGGLSEKLFFGSGTQLSVL.

V usage is TRBV27 and J usage is TRBJ1-4; 7 nucleotides line up with TRBD1. The CDR3 has 15 residues. Germline trimming cut 6 bases from V and 0 bases from J; bases unmatched to any gene: 4. The germline CDR1 and CDR2 sequences are MNHEY and SMNVEV (reference sequence). The CDR3, as DNA: TGTGCCAGCAGGCGACAGGGTGCAACTAATGAAAAACTGTTTTTT. Translated: CASRRQGATNEKLFF.

This chain connects TRBV9 to TRBJ1-6; D is unclear. Trimming stripped 0 bases from V and 6 bases from J, with 10 bases between. Germline CDR1 SGDLS, CDR2 YYNGEE. CDR3 length: 15 amino acids. DNA for the CDR3: TGTGCCAGCAGCGTAGGGGGAGTGAGTAATTCACCCCTCCACTTT. Translated: CASSVGGVSNSPLHF.